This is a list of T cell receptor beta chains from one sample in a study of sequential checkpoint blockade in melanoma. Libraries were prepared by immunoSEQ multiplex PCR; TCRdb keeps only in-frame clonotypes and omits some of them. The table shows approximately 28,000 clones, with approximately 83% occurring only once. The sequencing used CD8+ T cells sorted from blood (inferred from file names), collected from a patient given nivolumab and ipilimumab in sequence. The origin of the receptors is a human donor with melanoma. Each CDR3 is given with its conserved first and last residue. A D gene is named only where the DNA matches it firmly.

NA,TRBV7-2,CASSPTPGVRTEAFF
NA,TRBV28,CASRPPGTSKRAEAFF
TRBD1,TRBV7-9,CASSAAEGQEPYKQYF
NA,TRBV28,CASIPQVDYGKEQYF
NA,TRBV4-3,CASSQELAYNEQFF
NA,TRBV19,CASSIGGIYNEQFF
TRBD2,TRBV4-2,CASSQDPSGGKTQYF
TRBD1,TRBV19,CASSSDRGVYNEQFF
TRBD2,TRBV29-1,CSTCSGSSYEQYF
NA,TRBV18,CASSPGALAVIF
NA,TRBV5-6,CASSPLGGERETQYF
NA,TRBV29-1,CSAGAEERVEQYF